This T cell receptor beta chain was sequenced during a study of blood T cells in healthy people across ages. As for this clonotype: Its specificity is not known.

Per sample, a minimum of 6 million PBMCs were isolated. CDR3 size: 14 residues. The germline V and J ends were trimmed by 2 bases and 9 bases, with 17 bases remaining between them. CDR1 is GTSNPN, CDR2 SVGIG, per germline (reference sequence). Study outcomes and limitations: Unsorted PBMCs ruled out conclusive naive versus antigen-experienced comparison.

For the second PCR, which ran for 7 to 11 cycles, a sample-barcoded 5' primer and a J-beta primer mix were used. TCRdb analysed the 5' RACE reads with MiXCR anew, one entry per CDR3 protein. Of 750,000 to 950,000 distinct CDR3 sequences detected, 53% appear once; the ten largest clones hold under 50%. This sequence was found in a man of 80 years or more in good health. The sample comprised blood. This sequence joins TRBV30 and TRBJ2-1; tentative D call: TRBD2 (5 bases). The CDR3 region has the DNA TGTGCCTGGAGTACCGGACTCGCGTGGGGTGAGCAGTTCTTC. Translated: CAWSTGLAWGEQFF.